This TCR beta chain came from a study of T cell responses to AZD1222 COVID-19 vaccine. In the case of this clone: Its specificity is not known.

Study results and caveats: Females outnumbered males among donors, who were mostly white British; clonal diversity was possibly underestimated. The repertoires were collected only after the peak T cell response. Seropositive status at baseline applied to only five or six AZD1222 recipients.

Per germline, CDR1 SGHRS and CDR2 YFSETQ. J gave up 4 bases and V 4 bases, and 8 bases lay outside the gene matches. This CDR3 region has 16 residues. The assay was immunoSEQ multiplex PCR, and TCRdb's table has in-frame clones only and misses some. This table has about 160,000 clones, 92% appearing once. This TCR was sampled from an adult in good health. V is TRBV5-1 and J is TRBJ2-6; 7 bases agree with TRBD1. Sequences were derived from peripheral blood, sampled on day 0 of MenACWY control vaccination. This chain's CDR3 is CASSRNTGVGANVLTF. Here the CDR3 DNA reads TGCGCCAGCAGCCGGAATACAGGGGTCGGGGCCAACGTCCTGACTTTC.